These 21 T cell receptor beta chains originate from one sample sequenced in a study of blood T cell repertoires in COVID-19. Libraries were prepared by immunoSEQ multiplex PCR; TCRdb keeps only in-frame clonotypes and omits some of them. The sample shows about 140,000 clones, about 83% of them seen only once. Sequenced input: peripheral blood. These receptors were taken from a woman in her fifties or sixties with active or convalescent COVID-19.

V gene TRBV6-6 combines with J gene TRBJ2-3, with TRBD1 identical over 11 bases. CDR3 length: 15 residues. J lost 4 bases, V lost 5 bases, and 5 bases had no gene match. Germline V gene lookup returns CDR1 MNHNY and CDR2 SVGAGI (reference sequence). The DNA for the CDR3 is TGTGCCAGCAGTGGACAGGGGGCTGGCGCAGATACGCAGTATTTT. This sequence encodes CASSGQGAGADTQYF.

The rearrangement uses TRBV7-2 and TRBJ2-3; perhaps TRBD1 as D (5 bases). There are 16 residues in the CDR3. Germline V CDR1 and CDR2: SGHTA, FQGNSA. V lost 4 bases to trimming and J lost 0 bases, with 14 bases between them. In DNA form, the CDR3 reads TGTGCCAGCAGCTCGTTGGTGGGGCCTAGCACAGATACGCAGTATTTT. Amino acid sequence: CASSSLVGPSTDTQYF.

This sequence joins TRBV6-5 and TRBJ1-4, with 7 bases that match TRBD1. Looked up from germline, CDR1 is MNHEY and CDR2 is SVGAGI. This CDR3 is 13 amino acids long. Germline trimming cut 8 bases from V and 5 bases from J; bases unmatched to any gene: 5. CDR3 DNA: TGTGCCAGCCAGGGACAGTACAATGAAAAACTGTTTTTT. Its translation is CASQGQYNEKLFF.

This chain links TRBV12-3 or TRBV12-4 with TRBJ2-5; a weak D match, TRBD1 (6 bases). V gave up 3 bases and J gave up 7 bases, with 9 bases separating them. This CDR3 has 12 amino acids. The CDR3 protein is CASSFQTGTQYF. The CDR3 nucleotides are TGTGCCAGCAGTTTCCAGACAGGGACCCAGTACTTC.

The rearrangement joins TRBV18 to TRBJ2-3; the match to TRBD1 covers 8 bases. CDR1 and CDR2 from the germline V gene are KGHSH and LQKENI. Trimming took 4 bases from V and 4 from J; bases not matched to a gene: 7. The CDR3 spans 15 residues. In DNA form, the CDR3 reads TGTGCCAGCTCACAAATAGGACAGGGAGCAGATACGCAGTATTTT. Protein sequence: CASSQIGQGADTQYF.

V is TRBV19 and J is TRBJ1-4; D might be TRBD1 (5 bases). Germline V gene data show CDR1 as LNHDA and CDR2 as SQIVND (reference sequence). The V and J ends lost 8 bases and 8 bases respectively, with 12 bases between them. The CDR3 totals 12 residues. The chain's CDR3 is CASQGAWEKLFF. CDR3 nucleotide sequence: TGTGCCAGTCAAGGGGCCTGGGAAAAACTGTTTTTT. Full variable domain (outside the CDR3, taken from reference TRBV19 and TRBJ1-4): DGGITQSPKYLFRKEGQNVTLSCEQNLNHDAMYWYRQDPGQGLRLIYYSQIVNDFQKGDIAEGYSVSREKKESFPLTVTSAQKNPTAFYLCASQGAWEKLFFGSGTQLSVL.

The gene calls are TRBV30 and TRBJ2-7; D not certain. The V end lost 2 bases, the J end lost 2 bases, and 7 bases lay between the germline ends. This CDR3 contains 12 residues. CDR1 is GTSNPN, CDR2 SVGIG, per germline (reference sequence). CDR3 sequence: CAWSQAAYEQYF. The CDR3 coding sequence is TGTGCCTGGAGTCAGGCAGCCTACGAGCAGTACTTC. Full variable domain (outside the CDR3, taken from reference TRBV30 and TRBJ2-7): SQTIHQWPATLVQPVGSPLSLECTVEGTSNPNLYWYRQAAGRGLQLLFYSVGIGQISSEVPQNLSASRPQDRQFILSSKKLLLSDSGFYLCAWSQAAYEQYFGPGTRLTVT.

V and J are TRBV30 and TRBJ2-7, with a tentative D call TRBD1 (6 bases). This CDR3 has 12 amino acids. V was clipped by 3 bases and J by 4 bases, with 10 bases between them. The germline gives CDR1 GTSNPN, CDR2 SVGIG (reference sequence). CDR3 loop: CAWSPTGYEQYF. DNA for the CDR3: TGTGCCTGGAGCCCCACAGGGTACGAGCAGTACTTC.

This chain links TRBV29-1 with TRBJ2-1; TRBD2 is a possible D gene (5 bases). The CDR3 covers 14 residues. The V and J ends lost 6 bases and 7 bases respectively, with 19 bases between them. Germline lookup yields CDR1 SQVTM and CDR2 ANQGSEA. CDR3 sequence: CSVAPRLAENEQFF. The CDR3 nucleotides are TGCAGCGTGGCCCCCCGGCTAGCTGAAAATGAGCAGTTCTTC.

This chain connects TRBV11-2 to TRBJ1-2; a weak D match, TRBD1 (5 bases). The CDR3 runs 13 residues. V lost 0 bases, J lost 13 bases, and 15 bases lay in between. Germline V gives CDR1 SGHAT, CDR2 FQNNGV. CDR3 protein: CASSLDINGGSTF. CDR3 nucleotides: TGTGCCAGCAGCTTAGATATTAACGGGGGAAGCACCTTC. Full variable domain (remainder filled in from reference TRBV11-2 and TRBJ1-2): EAGVAQSPRYKIIEKRQSVAFWCNPISGHATLYWYQQILGQGPKLLIQFQNNGVVDDSQLPKDRFSAERLKGVDSTLKIQPAKLEDSAVYLCASSLDINGGSTFGSGTRLTVV.

The gene calls are TRBV18 and TRBJ1-2; D gene ambiguous. V was trimmed by 3 bases and J by 3 bases, leaving 11 bases between them. Germline CDR1 and CDR2: KGHSH and LQKENI. The CDR3 spans 14 residues. CDR3 coding DNA: TGTGCCAGCTCACCTAATTTGGAGGACTATGGCTACACCTTC. It encodes CASSPNLEDYGYTF.

The J gene is TRBJ1-1, the V gene TRBV30; tentative D call: TRBD1 (5 bases). The germline V and J ends were trimmed by 5 bases and 1 base, with 11 bases remaining between them. This CDR3 is built from 13 residues. Germline V gives CDR1 GTSNPN, CDR2 SVGIG (reference sequence). The CDR3 DNA is TGTGCCTGGTCAACTCAGGGGAACACTGAAGCTTTCTTT. Amino acids: CAWSTQGNTEAFF.

This chain connects TRBV13 to TRBJ1-1; D unclear. This CDR3 is 15 amino acids long. Germline V gene sequence: CDR1 PRHDT, CDR2 FYEKMQ (reference sequence). V was pared by 4 bases and J by 1 base, with 13 bases between. For the CDR3, the DNA is TGTGCCAGCAGCTCCTGGCGGGCGGGGAACACTGAAGCTTTCTTT. This encodes CASSSWRAGNTEAFF.

The rearrangement uses TRBV2 and TRBJ2-3; the D is unclear. Germline CDR1 SNHLY, CDR2 FYNNEI. The CDR3 runs 15 residues. The V and J ends lost 7 bases and 3 bases respectively, with 17 bases between them. The CDR3 DNA sequence: TGTGCCAGCAAGATGCGAAGTACTCTTACAGATACGCAGTATTTT. It codes for CASKMRSTLTDTQYF.

The rearrangement links TRBV19 to TRBJ1-1; 9 bases agree with TRBD1. The CDR3 covers 14 residues. CDR1 and CDR2 (germline): LNHDA, SQIVND (reference sequence). J gave up 2 bases and V 5 bases, and 3 bases lay outside the gene matches. This chain's CDR3 is CASSGTGFNTEAFF. The CDR3 coding sequence is TGTGCCAGTAGTGGGACAGGGTTTAACACTGAAGCTTTCTTT.

This clone was picked up one time. This sequence joins TRBV7-2 and TRBJ1-4, with D unclear. The CDR3 is 17 residues long. V gave up 5 bases and J gave up 0 bases, with 16 bases separating them. Per the germline V gene, CDR1 is SGHTA and CDR2 is FQGNSA. CDR3 in amino acids: CASSPPPPQATNEKLFF. CDR3 DNA sequence: TGTGCCAGCAGCCCCCCCCCGCCGCAGGCAACTAATGAAAAACTGTTTTTT.

The chain combines TRBV19 with TRBJ1-4; 9 bases are a match to TRBD1. There are 15 residues in the CDR3. J was trimmed by 8 bases and V by 9 bases; bases with no gene match: 13. The germline CDR1 and CDR2 sequences are LNHDA and SQIVND (reference sequence). CDR3 residues: CASRSGDRAKEKLFF. The CDR3 bases are TGTGCCAGCCGGTCGGGGGACAGGGCGAAAGAAAAACTGTTTTTT. Full variable domain (remainder filled in from reference TRBV19 and TRBJ1-4): DGGITQSPKYLFRKEGQNVTLSCEQNLNHDAMYWYRQDPGQGLRLIYYSQIVNDFQKGDIAEGYSVSREKKESFPLTVTSAQKNPTAFYLCASRSGDRAKEKLFFGSGTQLSVL.

This chain links TRBV3-1 (or the pseudogene TRBV3-2) with TRBJ2-2; 12 positions agree with TRBD2. The CDR3 covers 17 residues. Germline CDR1 and CDR2: LGHDT and YNNKEL (reference sequence). J gave up 7 bases and V 4 bases, and 10 bases lay outside the gene matches. The CDR3 DNA reads as TGTGCCAGCAGCCCTAGTCTAGCGGGGGGGCTAGGCGGGGAGCTGTTTTTT. Protein sequence: CASSPSLAGGLGGELFF.

The rearrangement joins TRBV3-1 (or the pseudogene TRBV3-2) to TRBJ1-4; a weak D match, TRBD1 (6 bases). This CDR3 contains 13 residues. Germline CDR1 and CDR2: LGHDT and YNNKEL (reference sequence). V lost 3 bases to trimming and J lost 8 bases, with 10 bases between them. Here the CDR3 reads CASSQGAAEKLFF. CDR3 nucleotide sequence: TGTGCCAGCAGCCAGGGGGCGGCCGAAAAACTGTTTTTT.

This sequence joins TRBV19 and TRBJ2-5; TRBD1 matches 10 bases. The germline CDR1 and CDR2 sequences are LNHDA and SQIVND (reference sequence). V was clipped by 5 bases and J by 3 bases; unmatched bases: 9. The CDR3 is 16 residues long. The CDR3 loop reads CASSQSGTGVKETQYF. CDR3 nucleotides: TGTGCCAGTAGTCAATCTGGGACAGGGGTTAAAGAGACCCAGTACTTC.

This chain links TRBV4-1 with TRBJ2-7; 11 bases match TRBD2. Germline CDR1 is MGHRA and CDR2 is YSYEKL. V trimming: 4 bases; J trimming: 4 bases; junction bases outside the gene matches: 6. The length of the CDR3 is 15 residues. The CDR3 DNA follows: TGCGCCAGCAGCCGATTAACTAGCGGGAGTTACGAGCAGTACTTC. It is translated as CASSRLTSGSYEQYF.